The 23 T cell receptor beta chains below come from one sample, sequenced in a study of blood T cell repertoires in COVID-19. Produced via immunoSEQ multiplex PCR; TCRdb's table is partial and in-frame only. The sample carries a few hundred thousand clones, approximately 88% recorded once. Specimen: peripheral blood. The receptors were sampled from a woman in her 70s with COVID-19, enrolled during active disease.

The CDR3 reads CASSPPRLSGTDTQYF. The CDR3 DNA is TGTGCCAGCAGCCCTCCTAGACTGTCGGGCACAGATACGCAGTATTTT. The V call is TRBV11-2, the J call TRBJ2-3; no clear D gene. With 5 bases removed from V and 1 base from J, the gap between germline ends came to 16 bases. The germline gives CDR1 SGHAT, CDR2 FQNNGV. The CDR3 is made up of 16 amino acids.

This clone was counted a single time. The rearrangement joins TRBV27 to TRBJ1-6; D unresolved. The CDR3 loop spans 14 amino acids. V was trimmed by 3 bases and J by 9 bases, leaving 12 bases between them. Germline loops: CDR1 MNHEY, CDR2 SMNVEV (reference sequence). CDR3 sequence reads: CASSFRERSSPLHF. In nucleotides, the CDR3 is TGTGCCAGCAGTTTTAGGGAGCGGAGTTCACCCCTCCACTTT.

CDR3 DNA sequence: TGTGCCACCAGTGATGGAGGGGGCCAAAACACAGATACGCAGTATTTT. Translation: CATSDGGGQNTDTQYF. This chain uses TRBV24-1 with TRBJ2-3, with D possibly TRBD1 on 7 matching bases. Trimming removed 3 bases from V and 2 bases from J, with 14 bases in between. The V gene's germline CDR1 is KGHDR and CDR2 SFDVKD. CDR3 length: 16 residues.

The chain is built from TRBV4-1 and TRBJ2-1, with 10 bases identical to TRBD1. V was clipped by 3 bases and J by 6 bases; unmatched bases: 5. CDR3 length: 15 residues. CDR1 is MGHRA and CDR2 is YSYEKL in the germline V gene. The CDR3 here is CASSHTGTGVNEQFF. Here the CDR3 DNA reads TGCGCCAGCAGCCACACCGGGACAGGGGTCAATGAGCAGTTCTTC.

Comments on this clone: One end of the junction fails to match germline, which may point to a read error. The CDR3 loop is CSVVRSYSGTGSNEQYF. CDR3 in DNA: TGCAGCGTTGTTCGATCATACTCCGGGACAGGCTCCAACGAGCAGTACTTC. The chain carries TRBV29-1 and TRBJ2-7; 8 bases agree with TRBD1. CDR3 length: 17 amino acids. Germline V CDR1 and CDR2: SQVTM, ANQGSEA.

This chain joins TRBV2 and TRBJ2-5; D might be TRBD1 (6 bases). The germline V gene has CDR1 SNHLY and CDR2 FYNNEI. This CDR3 is 16 amino acids long. V lost 4 bases, J lost 7 bases, and 22 bases lay in between. The CDR3 is CASSVALTGGVGTQYF. As DNA, the CDR3 is TGTGCCAGCAGTGTAGCGTTGACAGGTGGGGTCGGGACCCAGTACTTC.

The V call is TRBV28, the J call TRBJ1-2, with 8 bases that match TRBD1. V trimming: 4 bases; J trimming: 2 bases; junction bases outside the gene matches: 3. The CDR3 is made up of 14 amino acids. Germline-derived CDR1 and CDR2 are MDHEN and SYDVKM. CDR3 nucleotide sequence: TGTGCCAGCAGTTCCAGGGGGCGGAACTATGGCTACACCTTC. Residues: CASSSRGRNYGYTF.

This clone was detected only a few times. This rearrangement joins TRBV19 to TRBJ1-2; D not certain. This CDR3 has 11 amino acids. The V end lost 5 bases, the J end lost 4 bases, and 5 bases lay between the germline ends. Germline lookup yields CDR1 LNHDA and CDR2 SQIVND (reference sequence). The chain's CDR3 is CASSGVYGYTF. CDR3 bases: TGTGCCAGTAGTGGAGTCTATGGCTACACCTTC. The full variable domain, in which reference TRBV19 and TRBJ1-2 provide the parts outside the CDR3, is DGGITQSPKYLFRKEGQNVTLSCEQNLNHDAMYWYRQDPGQGLRLIYYSQIVNDFQKGDIAEGYSVSREKKESFPLTVTSAQKNPTAFYLCASSGVYGYTFGSGTRLTVV.

The V gene is TRBV25-1, the J gene TRBJ2-7; possibly TRBD1 for D (6 bases). The V gene lost 4 bases and the J gene lost 6 bases, with 13 bases spanning the gap. This CDR3 comprises 13 residues. Germline V lookup: CDR1 MGHDK, CDR2 SYGVNS. The CDR3 nucleotides read TGTGCCAGCAGTGGGGGGCCTTTGATCGAGCAGTACTTC. As protein: CASSGGPLIEQYF.

The chain carries TRBV21-1 and TRBJ2-3; TRBD2 is the table's D call, not checked against the DNA. TRBV21-1 is a pseudogene segment. This CDR3 is 16 amino acids long. This chain's CDR3 is CASNRRATGLTDTQYF. CDR3 DNA: TGTGCCAGCAACAGAAGGGCCACTGGACTGACAGATACGCAGTATTTT.

The chain uses TRBV19 and TRBJ2-3; 9 nucleotides match TRBD2. This CDR3 has 14 residues. Germline V lookup: CDR1 LNHDA, CDR2 SQIVND (reference sequence). Germline trimming cut 10 bases from V and 3 bases from J; bases unmatched to any gene: 8. This CDR3 is CATRTSEVTDTQYF. In DNA, the CDR3 is TGTGCCACCCGGACTAGCGAGGTGACAGATACGCAGTATTTT.

The chain couples TRBV6-6 to TRBJ1-1; no reliable D call. V was pared by 7 bases and J by 3 bases, with 12 bases between. The CDR3 spans 13 residues. Germline assignment: CDR1 MNHNY and CDR2 SVGAGI (reference sequence). The CDR3 reads CASTRKEDTEAFF. The CDR3 DNA follows: TGTGCCAGCACCAGAAAGGAGGACACTGAAGCTTTCTTT.

J is TRBJ2-1 and V is TRBV7-2; 9 nucleotides agree with TRBD2. Losses at the gene ends were 3 bases for V and 7 bases for J; bases not matched to a gene: 7. The CDR3 spans 15 residues. The germline gives CDR1 SGHTA, CDR2 FQGNSA. The CDR3 nucleotides are TGTGCCAGCAGCTTGGGACTAGCAAGTAGAAATGAGCAGTTCTTC. Translated: CASSLGLASRNEQFF. Looking up the rest from reference TRBV7-2 and TRBJ2-1 gives the full variable domain: GAGVSQSPSNKVTEKGKDVELRCDPISGHTALYWYRQSLGQGLEFLIYFQGNSAPDKSGLPSDRFSAERTGGSVSTLTIQRTQQEDSAVYLCASSLGLASRNEQFFGPGTRLTVL.

The genes are TRBV5-1 and TRBJ2-4; maybe TRBD2 (6 bases). This CDR3 has 14 amino acids. V lost 0 bases, J lost 5 bases, and 9 bases lay in between. Germline CDR1 SGHRS, CDR2 YFSETQ. The CDR3, as DNA: TGCGCCAGCAGCTTGGACACGGGGGAAAACATTCAGTACTTC. Its protein is CASSLDTGENIQYF.

The chain links TRBV18 to TRBJ1-1, with 9 bases that match TRBD1. After removal of 3 bases from V and 5 bases from J, the junction contained 7 bases not matched to a gene. The CDR3 spans 15 residues. CDR1 is KGHSH and CDR2 is LQKENI in the germline V gene. The CDR3 region has the DNA TGTGCCAGCTCACCGGACAGGGGCCGAGGGACTGAAGCTTTCTTT. Translation gives CASSPDRGRGTEAFF.

The CDR3 protein is CATSAAADTDTQYF. CDR3 nucleotides: TGTGCCACCAGTGCGGCAGCGGACACAGATACGCAGTATTTT. This rearrangement joins TRBV24-1 to TRBJ2-3; TRBD2 might be the D (5 bases). The CDR3 is made up of 14 amino acids. Trimming cost V 5 bases and J 2 bases, with 10 bases left between them. Germline lookup yields CDR1 KGHDR and CDR2 SFDVKD.

The chain employs TRBV7-9 and TRBJ1-2; 9 bases align to TRBD1. V trimming: 5 bases; J trimming: 7 bases; junction bases outside the gene matches: 11. Germline loops: CDR1 SEHNR, CDR2 FQNEAQ (reference sequence). CDR3 length equals 15 residues. CDR3 loop: CASSTIRDRVVGYTF. The DNA for the CDR3 is TGTGCCAGCAGCACTATACGGGACAGGGTTGTTGGCTACACCTTC.

J is TRBJ2-2 and V is TRBV29-1; 8 positions match TRBD2. J gave up 6 bases and V 5 bases, and 8 bases lay outside the gene matches. Germline V lookup: CDR1 SQVTM, CDR2 ANQGSEA. The CDR3 has 14 residues. The CDR3 DNA follows: TGCAGCGTTAAGCCGGGACTAGAGGCCGGGGAGCTGTTTTTT. Amino acid sequence: CSVKPGLEAGELFF.

The chain uses TRBV3-1 (or the pseudogene TRBV3-2) and TRBJ2-3; a weak D match, TRBD1 (5 bases). Trimming removed 2 bases at V and 1 base at J, with 10 bases between. CDR1 and CDR2 (germline): LGHDT, YNNKEL (reference sequence). There are 15 residues in the CDR3. CDR3 nucleotide sequence: TGTGCCAGCAGCCAAAGGGGCAGGCGCACAGATACGCAGTATTTT. Translated, it gives CASSQRGRRTDTQYF.

This chain links TRBV6-5 with TRBJ2-7; D is unresolved. Germline V gene lookup returns CDR1 MNHEY and CDR2 SVGAGI. The CDR3 is 11 residues long. Trimming removed 9 bases at V and 2 bases at J, with 8 bases between. As DNA, the CDR3 is TGTGCCAGTTCCCGAGCCTACGAGCAGTACTTC. Amino acids: CASSRAYEQYF.

The table lists this clone with a count of one. The rearrangement links TRBV30 to TRBJ1-4, with a tentative D call TRBD1 (5 bases). CDR3 size: 14 residues. V dropped 2 bases and J dropped 8 bases, with 15 bases sitting between them. Per germline, CDR1 GTSNPN and CDR2 SVGIG (reference sequence). CDR3: CAWSLSRGSEKLFF. Here the CDR3 DNA reads TGTGCCTGGAGTCTGTCAAGGGGCTCAGAAAAACTGTTTTTT.

The V gene is TRBV2, the J gene TRBJ1-6; D is perhaps TRBD1 (5 bases). The CDR3 runs to 15 residues. The ends were cut back, 6 bases at V and 7 bases at J, with 16 bases in the middle. Germline V lookup: CDR1 SNHLY, CDR2 FYNNEI. The CDR3 sequence: CASSAGDYGNSPLHF. CDR3 sequence (DNA): TGTGCCAGCAGCGCCGGGGACTACGGAAATTCACCCCTCCACTTT.

The chain couples TRBV19 to TRBJ2-1; D ambiguous. Germline CDR1 LNHDA, CDR2 SQIVND (reference sequence). CDR3 size: 11 residues. The V and J ends lost 1 base and 9 bases respectively, with 4 bases between them. Written as DNA, the CDR3 is TGTGCCAGTAGTATAGCGGGTGAGCAGTTCTTC. This gives the protein CASSIAGEQFF.